The rows below give T cell receptor beta chains drawn from one sample of a study of tumor and adjacent non-tumor tissue in lung cancer. TCRdb reprocessed the multiplex PCR reads with MiXCR, giving one entry per CDR3 protein. The sample holds about 93,000 distinct CDR3 sequences, approximately 70% seen once. Material for sequencing was lung tumor tissue. These TCRs come from a man between 60 and 75 years old with non-small cell lung cancer. The CDR3 runs from the conserved cysteine through the conserved F or W. Each record gives: D gene, clone size, J gene, V gene, CDR3 protein, CDR3 DNA. The D gene is left open where the match is weak. Clone size, where shown, is once, few, many, or a class for clones that have expanded.

>.|.|TRBJ1-5|TRBV7-8
CASSLGGRYSNQPQHF
TGTGCCAGCAGCTTGGGGGGGAGATATAGCAATCAGCCCCAGCATTTT
>.|.|TRBJ1-2|TRBV18
CASSSARQNYGYTF
TGTGCCAGCTCATCAGCCCGACAGAATTATGGCTACACCTTC
>.|few|TRBJ2-7|TRBV18
CASSPTGGDSYEQYF
TGTGCCAGCTCACCAACAGGGGGGGACTCCTACGAGCAGTACTTC
>.|few|TRBJ1-3|TRBV5-1
CASSDQGFSGNTIYF
TGCGCCAGCAGCGATCAGGGGTTCTCTGGAAACACCATATATTTT
>TRBD1|.|TRBJ2-7|TRBV11-2
CASSLGQFSYEQYF
TGTGCCAGCAGCCTGGGACAGTTCTCCTACGAGCAGTACTTC
>TRBD1|.|TRBJ2-2|TRBV4-2
CASSQQIGESNTGEPFF
TGTGCCAGCAGCCAACAAATAGGGGAATCGAACACAGGGGAGCCGTTTTTT
>.|.|TRBJ2-7|TRBV18
CASSPGQGSSYEQYF
TGTGCCAGCTCACCGGGTCAGGGTTCCTCCTACGAGCAGTACTTC
>TRBD1|.|TRBJ1-1|TRBV10-2
CARSEGAPPEAFF
TGCGCCAGGAGTGAGGGGGCCCCGCCTGAAGCTTTCTTT
>TRBD1|.|TRBJ2-7|TRBV20-1
CSADRGYEQYF
TGCAGTGCTGACAGGGGCTACGAGCAGTACTTC
>.|.|TRBJ1-1|TRBV5-4
CASTLSEPNTEAFF
TGTGCCAGCACCTTATCGGAGCCAAACACTGAAGCTTTCTTT
>.|many|TRBJ1-2|TRBV6-5
CASSSPQGLGGYTF
TGTGCCAGCAGCTCACCCCAGGGGCTAGGGGGCTACACCTTC
>TRBD2|.|TRBJ2-1|TRBV7-8
CASSPGTSGGINKQFF
TGTGCCAGCAGCCCAGGGACTAGCGGTGGCATCAATAAGCAGTTCTTC
>.|few|TRBJ2-3|TRBV5-1
CASSLGAITTLGTQYF
TGCGCCAGCAGCTTGGGGGCCATCACCACCTTGGGTACGCAGTATTTT
>.|.|TRBJ2-1|TRBV11-3
CASSLGTSRSHEQFF
TGTGCCAGCAGCCTCGGAACTAGCCGGAGCCATGAGCAGTTCTTC
>.|many|TRBJ1-3|TRBV10-3
CAIRSRDGGNTIYF
TGTGCCATCAGATCCCGAGACGGTGGAAACACCATATATTTT
>.|many|TRBJ1-2|TRBV6-2/TRBV6-3
CASLNRESNGYTF
TGTGCCAGCCTCAACAGGGAATCAAATGGCTACACCTTC
>.|.|TRBJ2-2|TRBV5-4
CASSTGPTGELFF
TGTGCCAGCAGCACCGGACCGACCGGGGAGCTGTTTTTT
>TRBD1|once|TRBJ2-3|TRBV6-6
CASSYSYLGTDIQYF
TGTGCCAGCAGTTACTCCTATCTGGGGACAGATATACAGTATTTT
>.|.|TRBJ2-5|TRBV29-1
CSVESVEGETQYF
TGCAGCGTTGAATCGGTTGAGGGAGAGACCCAGTACTTC
>.|many|TRBJ2-5|TRBV6-5
CASSYETGQETQYF
TGTGCCAGCAGTTACGAGACAGGCCAAGAGACCCAGTACTTC
>TRBD2|.|TRBJ2-7|TRBV7-8
CASSRTSGRAPSSYEQYF
TGTGCCAGCAGCCGGACCAGCGGGAGGGCTCCGAGCTCCTACGAGCAGTACTTC
>TRBD2|few|TRBJ2-7|TRBV11-1
CASGRPDEQYF
TGCGCCAGCGGGAGGCCCGACGAGCAGTACTTC
>.|.|TRBJ2-1|TRBV13
CASSLPGRVTYDEQFF
TGTGCCAGCAGCCTGCCAGGACGGGTAACCTACGATGAGCAGTTCTTC
>.|.|TRBJ2-1|TRBV29-1
CSASGLNEQFF
TGCAGCGCCTCCGGGCTAAATGAGCAGTTCTTC
>TRBD2|.|TRBJ2-1|TRBV14
CASTPGLAGPWPYNEQFF
TGTGCCAGCACCCCGGGACTAGCGGGGCCGTGGCCCTACAATGAGCAGTTCTTC
>TRBD2|.|TRBJ2-4|TRBV4-2
CVSSQAQASGSLAKNIKYF
TGTGTCAGCAGCCAAGCGCAGGCTAGCGGATCGTTAGCCAAAAACATTAAATACTTC
>.|once|TRBJ1-2|TRBV6-2/TRBV6-3
CASNFDRTHGYTF
TGTGCCAGCAACTTCGACAGGACCCATGGCTACACCTTC
>.|many|TRBJ2-1|TRBV29-1
CSVERRVGYNEQFF
TGCAGCGTTGAACGCAGGGTGGGTTACAATGAGCAGTTCTTC
>.|.|TRBJ1-4|TRBV5-4
CASSTGHGTFGKLFF
TGTGCCAGCAGCACGGGACACGGGACATTTGGAAAACTGTTTTTT
>.|.|TRBJ1-5|TRBV12-3/TRBV12-4
CVSRTGTGGNQPQHF
TGTGTCAGCAGAACCGGGACGGGAGGGAATCAGCCCCAGCATTTT
>.|.|TRBJ2-2|TRBV12-3/TRBV12-4
CASSLGRTSSLNIGEPLF
TGTGCCAGCAGTTTAGGCAGAACATCAAGTCTAAACATCGGGGAGCCGTTATTT
>.|few|TRBJ1-6|TRBV7-9
CASSLSTDNSPLHF
TGTGCCAGCAGCCTAAGTACAGATAATTCACCCCTCCACTTT
>TRBD1|once|TRBJ2-5|TRBV6-2/TRBV6-3
CVSRIQGGQETKYF
TGTGTCAGCAGGATACAGGGGGGTCAAGAGACCAAGTACTTC
>.|.|TRBJ2-1|TRBV6-1
CASRRGYNEQFF
TGTGCAAGCAGGAGAGGGTACAATGAGCAGTTCTTC
>.|.|TRBJ1-3|TRBV20-1
CSGLDPGPGSTIYF
TGCAGTGGCTTAGATCCGGGACCTGGAAGCACCATATATTTC
>TRBD1|few|TRBJ2-5|TRBV24-1
CATSARLRTGHQETQYF
TGTGCCACCAGTGCCCGGCTTCGGACAGGGCACCAAGAGACCCAGTACTTC
>.|.|TRBJ2-7|TRBV28
CSSRTGTFSGEEYF
TGTTCCAGCAGGACCGGGACATTCTCGGGGGAAGAGTACTTC
>TRBD2|.|TRBJ2-2|TRBV12-3/TRBV12-4
CGRREALNTGELFF
TGTGGCAGACGGGAGGCATTGAACACCGGGGAGCTGTTTTTT
>TRBD2|.|TRBJ2-3|TRBV12-3/TRBV12-4
CPSTLKLAGGGTDTQYF
TGTCCCAGCACTTTAAAACTAGCGGGGGGTGGCACAGATACGCAGTATTTT
>.|.|TRBJ2-7|TRBV4-1
CARSQDTARGRVEQYF
TGCGCCAGGAGCCAAGATACGGCTAGAGGGAGAGTCGAGCAGTACTTC
>.|.|TRBJ2-3|TRBV20-1
CSAANLGGPTDTRYF
TGCAGTGCCGCGAATTTGGGAGGCCCCACAGATACGCGGTATTTT
>TRBD1|many|TRBJ1-6|TRBV5-6
CASSLDRGGNSPLHF
TGTGCCAGCAGCCTCGACAGGGGTGGTAATTCACCCCTCCACTTT
>TRBD2|.|TRBJ2-1|TRBV6-1
CARSEGASGRREQFF
TGTGCCAGGAGTGAAGGGGCTAGCGGGAGACGTGAACAGTTCTTC
>.|.|TRBJ2-1|TRBV5-1
CASNPRTTSYNEQFF
TGCGCCAGTAACCCCCGGACAACTTCCTACAATGAGCAGTTCTTC
>.|.|TRBJ2-5|TRBV5-4
CTSSPGTFGETQYF
TGTACCAGCAGCCCCGGGACCTTTGGAGAGACCCAGTACTTC
>.|.|TRBJ2-3|TRBV11-2
CASSLIRVITDTQYF
TGTGCCAGCAGCTTAATCCGTGTTATCACAGATACGCAGTATTTT
>.|few|TRBJ1-5|TRBV7-9
CASSLGGGSNQPQHF
TGTGCCAGCAGCTTAGGTGGAGGAAGCAATCAGCCCCAGCATTTT
>.|.|TRBJ2-1|TRBV11-1
CASSLIGRQDEQFF
TGTGCTAGCAGCCTCATCGGGAGACAGGACGAGCAGTTCTTC
>.|.|TRBJ2-1|TRBV6-5
CASSNGVAVYEQFF
TGTGCCAGCAGTAACGGAGTAGCGGTCTATGAGCAGTTCTTC
>.|once|TRBJ2-1|TRBV6-2/TRBV6-3
CTSCYGFEQFF
TGTACCAGCTGTTACGGGTTCGAGCAGTTCTTC
>TRBD2|once|TRBJ2-1|TRBV29-1
CSAGLAGSYSGQFF
TGCAGCGCCGGACTAGCGGGTTCCTACAGTGGGCAGTTCTTC
>.|.|TRBJ1-1|TRBV5-1
CASSPLGGGGTEALF
TGCGCCAGTAGCCCCCTTGGGGGGGGCGGCACTGAAGCTCTCTTT
>.|.|TRBJ1-5|TRBV4-1
CASSGRGFNQPQHF
TGCGCCAGCAGTGGTCGGGGCTTCAATCAGCCCCAGCATTTT
>.|.|TRBJ2-4|TRBV6-1
CASTRLAKNIQYF
TGTGCTAGCACCCGGTTAGCCAAAAACATTCAGTACTTC
>.|.|TRBJ2-1|TRBV11-1
CASSSGNRADEQFF
TGTGCCAGCAGCTCAGGGAACAGGGCCGATGAGCAGTTCTTC
>.|.|TRBJ2-7|TRBV5-1
CASSSTLIYEQYF
TGCGCCAGCAGCTCGACACTTATCTACGAGCAGTACTTC